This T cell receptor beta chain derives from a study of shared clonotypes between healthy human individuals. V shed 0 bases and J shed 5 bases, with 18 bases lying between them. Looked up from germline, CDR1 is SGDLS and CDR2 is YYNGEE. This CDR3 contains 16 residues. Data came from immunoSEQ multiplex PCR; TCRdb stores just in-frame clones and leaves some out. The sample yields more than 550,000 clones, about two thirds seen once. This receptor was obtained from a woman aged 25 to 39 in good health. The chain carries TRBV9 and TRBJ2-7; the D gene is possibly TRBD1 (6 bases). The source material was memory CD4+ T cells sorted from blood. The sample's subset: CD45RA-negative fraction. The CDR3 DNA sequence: TGTGCCAGCAGCGTAGGTCAGGGGTTTCTTTCTGACGAGCAGTACTTC. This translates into CASSVGQGFLSDEQYF.